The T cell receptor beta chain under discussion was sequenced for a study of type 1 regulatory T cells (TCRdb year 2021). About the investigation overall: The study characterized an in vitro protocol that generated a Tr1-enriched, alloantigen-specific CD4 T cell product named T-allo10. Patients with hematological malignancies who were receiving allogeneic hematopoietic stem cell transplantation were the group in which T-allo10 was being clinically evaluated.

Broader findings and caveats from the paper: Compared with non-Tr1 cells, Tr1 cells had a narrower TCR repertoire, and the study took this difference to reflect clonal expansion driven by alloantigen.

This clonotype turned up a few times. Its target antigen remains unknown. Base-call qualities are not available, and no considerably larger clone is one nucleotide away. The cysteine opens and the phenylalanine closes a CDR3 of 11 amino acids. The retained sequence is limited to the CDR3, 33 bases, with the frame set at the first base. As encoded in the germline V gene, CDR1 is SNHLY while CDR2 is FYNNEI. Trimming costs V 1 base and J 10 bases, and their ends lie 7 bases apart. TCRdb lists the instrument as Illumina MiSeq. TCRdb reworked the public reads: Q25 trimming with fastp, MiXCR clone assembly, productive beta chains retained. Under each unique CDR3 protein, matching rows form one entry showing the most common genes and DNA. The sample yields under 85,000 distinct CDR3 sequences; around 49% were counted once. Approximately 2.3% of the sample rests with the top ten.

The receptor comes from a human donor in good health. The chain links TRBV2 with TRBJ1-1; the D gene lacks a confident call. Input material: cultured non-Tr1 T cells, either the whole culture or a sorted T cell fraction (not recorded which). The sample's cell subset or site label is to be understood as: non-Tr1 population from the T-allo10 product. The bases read TGTGCCAGCAGTGAAGTGAGTCGAGCTTTCTTT. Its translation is CASSEVSRAFF.